The clone carrying this T cell receptor beta chain has just a few counts. Its antigen is not known. The method was immunoSEQ multiplex PCR; TCRdb's version includes in-frame clones alone and lacks a portion of them. The sample holds about 2,600 clones, about 71% seen once. This specimen belongs to a study of CD8 T cell repertoires and HIV-1 epitope variants. The source of this sequence is a male donor with HIV. Sequencing was done on a sample of cultured CD8+ T cells derived from PBMCs.

The CDR3 DNA reads TGTGCCAGCAGCCCCCAAACGACAGGGGTTGGTGACACTGAAGCTTTCTTT. It encodes CASSPQTTGVGDTEAFF. The chain employs TRBV9 and TRBJ1-1; TRBD1 matches at 8 bases. The CDR3 has 17 amino acids. V dropped 4 bases and J dropped 3; count of bases not matched to a gene: 14. Germline CDR1 SGDLS, CDR2 YYNGEE.